A selection of T cell receptor beta chains follows, all from one sample in a study of beta chain features in type 1 diabetes. Sequencing used immunoSEQ multiplex PCR; TCRdb keeps in-frame clones, though not all of them. The sample comprises fewer than 200,000 clones, about 13% of which are singletons, and roughly 0.6% rests with the top ten. Material for sequencing was central memory CD4+ T cells from blood. All receptors derive from a woman aged 18-29 years in good health. The CDR3 runs from the conserved cysteine through the conserved F or W. The order of the fields is clone size, J gene, V gene, D gene, CDR3 DNA, CDR3 protein. The D gene is left open where the match is weak. Size tells how often a clone was seen (once, few, many) or the class of an expanded clone, and some rows leave it out.

few TRBJ2-7 TRBV5-1 - TGCGCCAGCAGCAGATGGGACAACTCATACGAGCAGTACTTC CASSRWDNSYEQYF
few TRBJ1-1 TRBV6-6 - TGTGCCACAGAGGCCATGAACACTGAAGCTTTCTTT CATEAMNTEAFF
- TRBJ2-7 TRBV7-2 - TGTGCCAGCAGCTTATTTCCGGGACTGGCCTACGAGCAGTACTTC CASSLFPGLAYEQYF
- TRBJ1-2 TRBV2 - TGTGCCAGCAGCCTTCAGGGATATGGCTACACCTTC CASSLQGYGYTF
- TRBJ1-2 TRBV19 - TGTGCCAGTAGTGCTCCCAACTCCGTTAACTATGGCTACACCTTC CASSAPNSVNYGYTF
few TRBJ2-7 TRBV5-1 TRBD1 TGCGCCAGCAGCACGGCCGGGACAGAGGCCTACGAGCAGTACTTC CASSTAGTEAYEQYF
- TRBJ2-7 TRBV9 - TGTGCCAGCAGCGGAGACCTACAGGGCGAGCAGTACTTC CASSGDLQGEQYF
few TRBJ2-3 TRBV29-1 TRBD2 TGCAGCTTGAAAGCCGGGACTAGCGGGATCACAGATACGCAGTATTTT CSLKAGTSGITDTQYF
few TRBJ1-5 TRBV19 TRBD1 TGTCCACCTCTCGCTCGCCTTCGGACAGGGGACTTCAATCAGCCCCAGCATTTT CPPLARLRTGDFNQPQHF
few TRBJ2-5 TRBV30 - TGTGCCTGGAGTTCTGAGACCCAGTACTTC CAWSSETQYF
- TRBJ2-7 TRBV4-2 TRBD1 TGTGCCAGCAGCCAAACAGGGGTGGGGTACGAGCAGTACTTC CASSQTGVGYEQYF
few TRBJ2-7 TRBV29-1 TRBD2 TGCAGCGTTACCCTAACTAGCGGAAGCTCCTACGAGCAGTACTTC CSVTLTSGSSYEQYF
- TRBJ2-1 TRBV9 TRBD2 TGTGCCAGCAGCATCAGACTAGCGGAATACAATGAGCAGTTCTTC CASSIRLAEYNEQFF
few TRBJ2-1 TRBV5-1 TRBD2 TGCGCCAGCAGCTTGGCCCCAGCGGGGTCCTCCCGTGAGCAGTTCTTC CASSLAPAGSSREQFF
few TRBJ1-5 TRBV30 TRBD1 TGTGCCTGGAGCGATACAGGGGTTAGCAATCAGCCCCAGCATTTT CAWSDTGVSNQPQHF
- TRBJ1-4 TRBV7-9 - TGTGCCAGCAGCTTTGGCAACCCTGCAACTAATGAAAAACTGTTTTTT CASSFGNPATNEKLFF
few TRBJ2-1 TRBV6-5 - TGTGCCAGCGGACAGAACGAATACAATGAGCAGTTCTTC CASGQNEYNEQFF
- TRBJ2-1 TRBV7-7 TRBD2 TGTGCTAGCAGCTTAGAGCCACGGGCTAGCGGGTCATACAATGAGCAGTTCTTC CASSLEPRASGSYNEQFF
- TRBJ2-7 TRBV15 - TGTGCCACCAGCACGGGTTACAAGGCCGGCTCCTACGAGCAGTACTTC CATSTGYKAGSYEQYF
- TRBJ1-4 TRBV30 - TGTGCCTGGACGCCCTCACCAACTCAAAAACTGTTTTTT CAWTPSPTQKLFF
- TRBJ2-3 TRBV27 - TGTGCCAGCAGTCTCGAGCTTGGGGCTCGGGATACGCAGTATTTT CASSLELGARDTQYF
few TRBJ2-1 TRBV14 TRBD1 TGTGCCAGCAGCGACAGGGTCCTCGACAATGAGCAGTTCTTC CASSDRVLDNEQFF
- TRBJ2-7 TRBV25-1 - TGTGCCAGCAGTGTCCCGGGGAACGAGCAGTACTTC CASSVPGNEQYF
few TRBJ1-2 TRBV28 - TGTGCCAGCAGTTACCTAGGAGGGCGCGGCTACACCTTC CASSYLGGRGYTF
few TRBJ2-7 TRBV6-5 TRBD1 TGTGCCAGCAGCCCAGGGGGCTCTAGGGAGCAGTACTTC CASSPGGSREQYF
few TRBJ1-1 TRBV6-1 - TGTGCCACCTCTGACAGAGGAGCTTTCTTT CATSDRGAFF
- TRBJ1-2 TRBV19 TRBD1 TGTGCCAGTAACTCGAGGGTGACAGGGATCCACTATGGCTACACCTTC CASNSRVTGIHYGYTF
few TRBJ2-6 TRBV4-1 - TGCGCCAGCAGCTCATCCAGAGCCGGGAAATGGACTGGGGCCAACGTCCTGACTTTC CASSSSRAGKWTGANVLTF
- TRBJ2-4 TRBV19 - TGTGCCAGTAGTATCCAGACACTAGCCAAAAACATTCAGTACTTC CASSIQTLAKNIQYF
few TRBJ2-3 TRBV5-4 - TGTGCCAGCAGCTTGGAACTAAGCACAGATACGCAGTATTTT CASSLELSTDTQYF
- TRBJ2-2 TRBV2 - TGTGCCAGCAGGGCAGGGCGAGCGGGGGAGCTGTTTTTT CASRAGRAGELFF
- TRBJ2-7 TRBV28 TRBD2 TGTGCCAGCAGTCCAGGGACTAGCGGGTTCTCCTACGAGCAGTACTTC CASSPGTSGFSYEQYF
few TRBJ2-2 TRBV4-1 TRBD2 TGCGCCAGCAGCCTCGGAGGGACTACCCTGGGCGGGGAGCTGTTTTTT CASSLGGTTLGGELFF
- TRBJ1-2 TRBV14 TRBD1 TGTGCCAGCAGCCAAGTGTCGGAAGGGGGCTTGGGTGGCTACACCTTC CASSQVSEGGLGGYTF
- TRBJ2-7 TRBV18 - TGTGCCAGCTCCCCCCGCGACTACCCTCCCCCACACTTC CASSPRDYPPPHF
- TRBJ2-1 TRBV6-1 - TGTGCCAGCACCGCAGGGTATGAGCAGTTCTTC CASTAGYEQFF
few TRBJ2-3 TRBV7-2 - TGTGCCAGCAGCTTAAGCGGTTCTAGCACAGATACGCAGTATTTT CASSLSGSSTDTQYF
few TRBJ1-5 TRBV30 TRBD1 TGTGCCTGGCGTACAGGGGGCGGCAATCAGCCCCAGCATTTT CAWRTGGGNQPQHF
few TRBJ2-2 TRBV10-3 TRBD1 TGTGCCGTCTGTCCCGGACAGGGACGGACCGGGGAGCTGTTTTTT CAVCPGQGRTGELFF
- TRBJ2-3 TRBV10-3 TRBD2 TGTGCCATCAGTGAGTCAGAGACTAGCGGCACAGATACGCAGTATTTT CAISESETSGTDTQYF
many TRBJ2-3 TRBV7-9 TRBD2 TGTGCCAGCAGCTTCGGGCTAGCGGGAGCTGGAGATACGCAGTATTTT CASSFGLAGAGDTQYF
- TRBJ2-2 TRBV9 - TGTGCCAGCAGCGCGGATACAGTGAACACCGGGGAGCTGTTTTTT CASSADTVNTGELFF
many TRBJ2-5 TRBV27 TRBD1 TGTGCCAGCAGTTTACGGCAGGGGGTGGAGACCCAGTACTTC CASSLRQGVETQYF
few TRBJ2-1 TRBV7-2 TRBD2 TGTGCCAGCAGCTCCCACAGCGGGGCCAATGAGCAGTTCTTC CASSSHSGANEQFF
few TRBJ2-7 TRBV29-1 - TGCAGCGTTCTAAAACTAGCAGTTTTTCCCTACGAGCAGTACTTC CSVLKLAVFPYEQYF
few TRBJ2-1 TRBV11-1 TRBD2 TGTGCCAGCAGCTTAGGGACTAGCGGGAACAATGAGCAGTTCTTC CASSLGTSGNNEQFF
- TRBJ1-1 TRBV6-1 - TGTGCCAGCAGTTTCGATTTTCGGGGGACTGAAGCTTTCTTT CASSFDFRGTEAFF
- TRBJ1-5 TRBV18 - TGTGCCAGCTCACCACGGGGAGGCCAAGAGCCCCAGCATTTT CASSPRGGQEPQHF
once TRBJ2-1 TRBV19 - TGTGCCAGTATGAGCAGGGCTTACAATGAGCAGTTCTTC CASMSRAYNEQFF
many TRBJ2-5 TRBV6-5 - TGTGCCTCTAAGCGGCCGTTCCAAGAGACCCAGTACTTC CASKRPFQETQYF
- TRBJ2-7 TRBV6-5 - TGTGCCAGCAGCCTCCGCCGGGACACCTACGAGCAGTACTTC CASSLRRDTYEQYF
- TRBJ2-7 TRBV19 - TGTGCCAGTAGTCTCTCGGGCGGGGATACCTACGAGCAGTACTTC CASSLSGGDTYEQYF
few TRBJ1-2 TRBV29-1 - TGCAGCGTTGACGAGGGTGGGAAAGATGGCTACACCTTC CSVDEGGKDGYTF
- TRBJ2-5 TRBV19 - TGTGCCAGTGGAAAAATTGGCGGGGAGACCCAGTACTTC CASGKIGGETQYF
few TRBJ2-1 TRBV18 - TGTGCCAGCTCACCGAACCCTAGCCACTACAATGAGCAGTTCTTC CASSPNPSHYNEQFF
few TRBJ2-7 TRBV28 - TGTGCCAGCAGTCAATCCTACGAGCAGTACTTC CASSQSYEQYF
- TRBJ2-1 TRBV10-3 - TGTGCCATCAGTGAGTCCATCTACAATGAGCAGTTCTTC CAISESIYNEQFF
- TRBJ2-7 TRBV5-4 TRBD2 TGTGCCAGCAGCAGAGCCGGGACTAGCGGGAGATACGAGCAGTACTTC CASSRAGTSGRYEQYF